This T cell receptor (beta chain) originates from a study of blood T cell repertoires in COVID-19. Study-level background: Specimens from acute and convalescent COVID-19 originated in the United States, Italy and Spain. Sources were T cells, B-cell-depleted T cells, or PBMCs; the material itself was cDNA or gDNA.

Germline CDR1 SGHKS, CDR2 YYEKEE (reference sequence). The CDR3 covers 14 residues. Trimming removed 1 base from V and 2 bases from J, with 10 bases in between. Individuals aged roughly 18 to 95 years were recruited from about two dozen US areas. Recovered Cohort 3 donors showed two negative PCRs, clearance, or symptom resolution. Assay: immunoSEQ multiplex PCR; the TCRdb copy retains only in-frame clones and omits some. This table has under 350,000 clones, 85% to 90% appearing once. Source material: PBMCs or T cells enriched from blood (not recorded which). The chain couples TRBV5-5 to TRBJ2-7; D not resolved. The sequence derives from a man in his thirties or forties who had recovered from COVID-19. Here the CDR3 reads CASSLNSIPYEQYF. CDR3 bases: TGTGCCAGCAGCTTGAACAGTATCCCCTACGAGCAGTACTTC.